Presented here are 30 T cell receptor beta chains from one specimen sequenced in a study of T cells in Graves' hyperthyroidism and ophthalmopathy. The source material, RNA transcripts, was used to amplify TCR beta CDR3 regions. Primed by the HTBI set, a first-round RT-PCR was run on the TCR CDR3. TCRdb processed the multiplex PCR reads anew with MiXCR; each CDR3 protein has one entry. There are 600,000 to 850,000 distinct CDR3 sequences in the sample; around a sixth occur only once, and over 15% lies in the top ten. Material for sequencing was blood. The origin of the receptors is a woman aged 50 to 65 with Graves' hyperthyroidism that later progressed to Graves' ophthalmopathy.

CDR3 sequence (DNA): TGCGCCAGCAGCCCTACCCGACTAGCGGGGGGGCCGGGCACAGATACGCAGTATTTT. This encodes CASSPTRLAGGPGTDTQYF. This chain connects TRBV5-1 to TRBJ2-3, with 14 bases identical to TRBD2. This CDR3 is built from 19 residues. Looked up from germline, CDR1 is SGHRS and CDR2 is YFSETQ. V was clipped by 4 bases and J by 1 base; unmatched bases: 11.

CDR3 protein: CASSLWGTSGGPQGETQYF. CDR3 bases: TGTGCCAGCAGCTTATGGGGGACTAGCGGGGGACCGCAGGGGGAGACCCAGTACTTC. The chain couples TRBV7-2 to TRBJ2-5, with 14 bases fitting TRBD2. The CDR3 covers 19 residues. V shed 2 bases and J 5 bases; nucleotides not matched to a gene: 13. Germline V gives CDR1 SGHTA, CDR2 FQGNSA.

The DNA of the CDR3 is TGCAGTGCTAGGTCCGAGATCAGCAATCAGCCCCAGCATTTT. This codes for CSARSEISNQPQHF. V gene TRBV20-1 combines with J gene TRBJ1-5; D not resolved. Trimming took off 3 bases at V and 1 base at J, with 10 bases between the two ends. Germline assignment: CDR1 DFQATT and CDR2 SNEGSKA (reference sequence). The CDR3 has 14 residues.

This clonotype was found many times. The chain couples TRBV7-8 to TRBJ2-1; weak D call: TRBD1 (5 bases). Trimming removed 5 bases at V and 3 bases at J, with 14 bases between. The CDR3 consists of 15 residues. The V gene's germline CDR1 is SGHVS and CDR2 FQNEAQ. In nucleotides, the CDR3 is TGTGCCAGCAGCATGTCAGGGATGAGCTACAATGAGCAGTTCTTC. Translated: CASSMSGMSYNEQFF.

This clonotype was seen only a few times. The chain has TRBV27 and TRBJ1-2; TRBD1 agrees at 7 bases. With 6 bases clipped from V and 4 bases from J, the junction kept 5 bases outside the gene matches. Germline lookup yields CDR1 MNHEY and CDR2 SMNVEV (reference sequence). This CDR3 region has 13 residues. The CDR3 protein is CASSTTGLYGYTF. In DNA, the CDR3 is TGTGCCAGCAGCACGACAGGGCTCTATGGCTACACCTTC.

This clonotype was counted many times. CDR3 bases: TGTGCCTGGAGTGTAACAGTCTCAAAGGGGGACTACACCTTC. Its translation is CAWSVTVSKGDYTF. The V and J genes are TRBV30 and TRBJ1-2, with D maybe TRBD1 (6 bases). Germline V gene data show CDR1 as GTSNPN and CDR2 as SVGIG (reference sequence). The CDR3 covers 14 residues. V was pared by 0 bases and J by 10 bases, with 18 bases between.

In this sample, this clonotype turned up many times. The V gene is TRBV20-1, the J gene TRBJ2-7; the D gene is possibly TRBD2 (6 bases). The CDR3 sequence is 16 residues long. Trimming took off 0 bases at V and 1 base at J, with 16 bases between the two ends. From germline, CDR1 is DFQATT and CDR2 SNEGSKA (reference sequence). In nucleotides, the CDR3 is TGCAGTGCTAGAGATCCGATGGGGGGACCTTCCTACGAGCAGTACTTC. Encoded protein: CSARDPMGGPSYEQYF.

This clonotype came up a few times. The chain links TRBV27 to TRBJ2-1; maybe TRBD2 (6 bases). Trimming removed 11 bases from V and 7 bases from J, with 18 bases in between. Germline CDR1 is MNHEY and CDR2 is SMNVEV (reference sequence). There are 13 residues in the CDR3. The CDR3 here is CAAGSLEVNEQFF. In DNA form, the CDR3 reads TGTGCCGCGGGGTCCCTGGAGGTTAATGAGCAGTTCTTC.

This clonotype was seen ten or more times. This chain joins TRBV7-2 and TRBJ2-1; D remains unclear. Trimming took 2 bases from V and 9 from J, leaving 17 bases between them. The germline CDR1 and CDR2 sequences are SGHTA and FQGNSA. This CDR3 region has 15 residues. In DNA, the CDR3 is TGTGCCAGCAGCTTAAAGTCCTCCTTTGGGGTTGAGCAGTTCTTC. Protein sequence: CASSLKSSFGVEQFF.

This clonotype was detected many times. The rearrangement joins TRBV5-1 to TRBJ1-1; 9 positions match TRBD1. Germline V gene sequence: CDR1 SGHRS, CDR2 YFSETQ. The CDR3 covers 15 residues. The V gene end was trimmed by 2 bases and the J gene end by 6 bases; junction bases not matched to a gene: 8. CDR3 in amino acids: CASSLTGGAGPEAFF. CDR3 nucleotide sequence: TGCGCCAGCAGCTTAACAGGGGGCGCGGGGCCTGAAGCTTTCTTT.

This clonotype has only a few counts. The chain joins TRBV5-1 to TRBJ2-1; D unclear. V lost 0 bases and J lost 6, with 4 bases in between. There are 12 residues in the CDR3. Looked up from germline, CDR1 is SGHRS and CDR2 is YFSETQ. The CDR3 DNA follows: TGCGCCAGCAGCTTGGAAGCCAATGAGCAGTTCTTC. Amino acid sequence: CASSLEANEQFF.

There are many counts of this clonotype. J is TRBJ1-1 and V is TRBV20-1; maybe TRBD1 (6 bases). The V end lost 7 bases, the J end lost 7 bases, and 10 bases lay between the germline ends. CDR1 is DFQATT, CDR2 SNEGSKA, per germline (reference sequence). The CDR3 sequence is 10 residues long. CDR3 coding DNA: TGCAGTGGCAGGGGAGATGAAGCTTTCTTT. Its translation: CSGRGDEAFF.

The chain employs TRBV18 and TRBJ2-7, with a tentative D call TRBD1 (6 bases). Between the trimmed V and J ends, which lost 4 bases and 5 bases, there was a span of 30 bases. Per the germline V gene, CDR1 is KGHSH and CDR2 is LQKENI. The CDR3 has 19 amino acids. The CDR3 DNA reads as TGTGCCAGCTCACATGACCGGGACATATTTTTGGTTGAGGGCCACGAGCAGTACTTC. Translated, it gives CASSHDRDIFLVEGHEQYF.

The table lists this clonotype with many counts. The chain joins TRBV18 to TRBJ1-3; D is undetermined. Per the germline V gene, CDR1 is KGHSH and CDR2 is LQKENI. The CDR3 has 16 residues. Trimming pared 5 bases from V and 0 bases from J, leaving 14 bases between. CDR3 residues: CASSGQDDSSGNTIYF. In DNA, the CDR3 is TGTGCCAGCTCAGGGCAAGACGACTCCTCTGGAAACACCATATATTTT.

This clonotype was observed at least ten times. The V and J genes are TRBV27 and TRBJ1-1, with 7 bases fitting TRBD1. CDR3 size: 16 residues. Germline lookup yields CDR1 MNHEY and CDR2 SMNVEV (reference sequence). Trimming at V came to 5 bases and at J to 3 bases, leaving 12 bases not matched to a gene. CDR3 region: CASSVGTAPSYTEAFF. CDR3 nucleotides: TGTGCCAGCAGTGTAGGGACAGCTCCTAGTTACACTGAAGCTTTCTTT.

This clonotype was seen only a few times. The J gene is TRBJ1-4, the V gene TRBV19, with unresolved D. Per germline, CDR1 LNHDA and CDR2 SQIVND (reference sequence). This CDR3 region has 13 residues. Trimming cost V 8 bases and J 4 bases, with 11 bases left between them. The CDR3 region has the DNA TGTGCCAGTGGGGAGACGGATAATGAAAAACTGTTTTTT. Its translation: CASGETDNEKLFF.

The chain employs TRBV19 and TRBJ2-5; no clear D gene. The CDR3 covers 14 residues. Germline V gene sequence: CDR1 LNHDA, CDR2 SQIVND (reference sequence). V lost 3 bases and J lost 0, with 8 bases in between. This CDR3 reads CASSMSTYQETQYF. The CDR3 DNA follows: TGTGCCAGTAGTATGTCAACGTACCAAGAGACCCAGTACTTC.

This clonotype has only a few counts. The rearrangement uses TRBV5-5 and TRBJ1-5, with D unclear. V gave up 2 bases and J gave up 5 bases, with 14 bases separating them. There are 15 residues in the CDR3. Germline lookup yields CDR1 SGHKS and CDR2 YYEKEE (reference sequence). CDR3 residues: CASSFYTSGHQPQHF. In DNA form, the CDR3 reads TGTGCCAGCAGCTTTTATACCTCCGGTCATCAGCCCCAGCATTTT.

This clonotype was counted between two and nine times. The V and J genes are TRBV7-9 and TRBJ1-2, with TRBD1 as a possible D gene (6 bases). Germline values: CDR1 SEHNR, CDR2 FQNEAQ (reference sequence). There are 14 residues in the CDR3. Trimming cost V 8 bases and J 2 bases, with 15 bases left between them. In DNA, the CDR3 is TGTGCCAGCGCAAAGGACAGTTGGAACTATGGCTACACCTTC. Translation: CASAKDSWNYGYTF.

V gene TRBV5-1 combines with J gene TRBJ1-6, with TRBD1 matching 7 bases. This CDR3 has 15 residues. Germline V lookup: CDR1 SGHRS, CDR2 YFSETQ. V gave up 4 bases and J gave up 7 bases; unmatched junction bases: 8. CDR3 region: CASSLGQFLNSPLHF. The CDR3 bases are TGCGCCAGCAGCCTGGGACAGTTTTTAAATTCACCCCTCCACTTT.

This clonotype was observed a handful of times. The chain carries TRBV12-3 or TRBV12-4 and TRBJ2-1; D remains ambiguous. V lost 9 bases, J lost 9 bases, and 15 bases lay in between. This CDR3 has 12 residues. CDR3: CASRRVGLEQFF. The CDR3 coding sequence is TGTGCCAGTCGACGGGTGGGTCTTGAGCAGTTCTTC.

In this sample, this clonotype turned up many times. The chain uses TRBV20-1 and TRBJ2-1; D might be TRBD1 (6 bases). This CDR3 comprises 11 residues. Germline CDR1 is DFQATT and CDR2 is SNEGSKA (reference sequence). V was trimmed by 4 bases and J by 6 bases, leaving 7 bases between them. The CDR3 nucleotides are TGCAGTGCTATAGGGGGCAATGAGCAGTTCTTC. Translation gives CSAIGGNEQFF.

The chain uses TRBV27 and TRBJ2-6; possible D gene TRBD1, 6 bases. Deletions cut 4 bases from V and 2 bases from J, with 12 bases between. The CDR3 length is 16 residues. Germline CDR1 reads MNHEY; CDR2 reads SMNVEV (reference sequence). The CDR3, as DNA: TGTGCCAGCAGTTCTCTGGGGGCGGCTGGGGCCAACGTCCTGACTTTC. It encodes CASSSLGAAGANVLTF.

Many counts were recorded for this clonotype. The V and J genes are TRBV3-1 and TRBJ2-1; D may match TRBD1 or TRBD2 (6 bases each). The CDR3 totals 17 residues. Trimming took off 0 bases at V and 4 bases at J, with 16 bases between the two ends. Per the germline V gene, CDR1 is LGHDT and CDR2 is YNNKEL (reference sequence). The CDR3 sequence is CASSQEGGRGEYNEQFF. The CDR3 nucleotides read TGTGCCAGCAGCCAAGAAGGGGGTCGCGGGGAATACAATGAGCAGTTCTTC.

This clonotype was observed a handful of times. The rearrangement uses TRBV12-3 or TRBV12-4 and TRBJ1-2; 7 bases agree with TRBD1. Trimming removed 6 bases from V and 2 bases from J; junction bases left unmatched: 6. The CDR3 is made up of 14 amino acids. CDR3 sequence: CASSRGQENYGYTF. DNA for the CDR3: TGTGCCAGCAGCCGCGGACAGGAAAACTATGGCTACACCTTC.

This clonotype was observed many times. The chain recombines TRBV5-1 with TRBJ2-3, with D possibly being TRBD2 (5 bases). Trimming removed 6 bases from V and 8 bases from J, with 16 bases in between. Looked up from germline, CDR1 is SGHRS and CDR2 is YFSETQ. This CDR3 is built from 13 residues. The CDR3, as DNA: TGCGCCAGCACCCCAACTATCGAGGGTACGCAGTATTTT. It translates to CASTPTIEGTQYF.

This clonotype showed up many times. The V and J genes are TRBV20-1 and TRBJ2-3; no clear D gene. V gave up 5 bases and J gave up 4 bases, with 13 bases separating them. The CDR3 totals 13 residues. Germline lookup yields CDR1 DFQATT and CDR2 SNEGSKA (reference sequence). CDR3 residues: CSALGLGADTQYF. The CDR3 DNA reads TGCAGTGCTCTGGGCCTCGGAGCAGATACGCAGTATTTT.

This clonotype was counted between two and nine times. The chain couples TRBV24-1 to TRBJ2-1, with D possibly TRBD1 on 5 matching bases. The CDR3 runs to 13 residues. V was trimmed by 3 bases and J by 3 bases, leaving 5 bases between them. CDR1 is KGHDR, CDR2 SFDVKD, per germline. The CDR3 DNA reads TGTGCCACCAGTGATGACAGCTACAATGAGCAGTTCTTC. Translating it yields CATSDDSYNEQFF.

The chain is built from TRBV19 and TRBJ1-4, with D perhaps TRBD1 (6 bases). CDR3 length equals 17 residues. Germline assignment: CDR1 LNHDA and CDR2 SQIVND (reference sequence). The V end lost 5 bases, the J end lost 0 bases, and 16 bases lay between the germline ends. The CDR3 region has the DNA TGTGCCAGTAGTCCGAGCGGGGGCCGTGCAACTAATGAAAAACTGTTTTTT. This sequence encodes CASSPSGGRATNEKLFF.

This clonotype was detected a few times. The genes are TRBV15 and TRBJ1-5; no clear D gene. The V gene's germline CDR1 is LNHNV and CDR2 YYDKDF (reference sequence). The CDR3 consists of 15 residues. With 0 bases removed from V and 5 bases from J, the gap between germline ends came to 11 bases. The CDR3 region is CATSRDRAGHQPQHF. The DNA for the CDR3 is TGTGCCACCAGCAGAGATCGGGCAGGCCATCAGCCCCAGCATTTT.